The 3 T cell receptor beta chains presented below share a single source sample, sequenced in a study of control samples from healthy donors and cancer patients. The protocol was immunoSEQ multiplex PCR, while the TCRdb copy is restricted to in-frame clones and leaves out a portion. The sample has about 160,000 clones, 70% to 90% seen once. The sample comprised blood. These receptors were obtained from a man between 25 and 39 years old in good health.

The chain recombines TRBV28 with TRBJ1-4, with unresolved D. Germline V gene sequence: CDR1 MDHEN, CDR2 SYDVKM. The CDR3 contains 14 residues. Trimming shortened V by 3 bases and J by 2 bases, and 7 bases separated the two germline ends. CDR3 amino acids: CASSFHRTNEKLFF. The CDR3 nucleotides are TGTGCCAGCAGTTTCCATCGCACTAATGAAAAACTGTTTTTT.

The CDR3 bases are TGTGCCAGCAGCCGGGACAGAGACTACGAGCAGTACTTC. It translates to CASSRDRDYEQYF. The chain has TRBV5-4 and TRBJ2-7; 7 nucleotides align to TRBD1. CDR3 length: 13 residues. Losses at the gene ends were 4 bases for V and 3 bases for J; bases not matched to a gene: 4. Looked up from germline, CDR1 is SGHNT and CDR2 is YYREEE (reference sequence).

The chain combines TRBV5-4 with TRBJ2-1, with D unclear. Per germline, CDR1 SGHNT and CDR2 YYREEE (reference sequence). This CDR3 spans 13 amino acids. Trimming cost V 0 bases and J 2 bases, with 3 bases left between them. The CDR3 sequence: CASSLVAYNEQFF. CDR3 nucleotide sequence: TGTGCCAGCAGCTTGGTGGCCTACAATGAGCAGTTCTTC.